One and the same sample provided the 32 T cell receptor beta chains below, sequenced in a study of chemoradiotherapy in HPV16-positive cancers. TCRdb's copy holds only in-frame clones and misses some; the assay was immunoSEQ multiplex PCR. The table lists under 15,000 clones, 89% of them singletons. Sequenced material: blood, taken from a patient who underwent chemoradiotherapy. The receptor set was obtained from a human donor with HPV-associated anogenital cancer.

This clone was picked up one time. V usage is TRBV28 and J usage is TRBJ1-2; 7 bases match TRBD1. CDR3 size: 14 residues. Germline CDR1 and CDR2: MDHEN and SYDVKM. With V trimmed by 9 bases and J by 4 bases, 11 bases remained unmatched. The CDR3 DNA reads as TGTGCCAGTAGCAGACCAGGGACAGCCTATGGCTACACCTTC. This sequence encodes CASSRPGTAYGYTF.

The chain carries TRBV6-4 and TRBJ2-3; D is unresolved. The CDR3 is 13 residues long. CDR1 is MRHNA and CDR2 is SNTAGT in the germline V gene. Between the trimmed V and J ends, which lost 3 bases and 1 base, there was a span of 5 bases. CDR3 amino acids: CASSELGTDTQYF. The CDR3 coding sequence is TGTGCCAGCAGTGAATTAGGCACAGATACGCAGTATTTT.

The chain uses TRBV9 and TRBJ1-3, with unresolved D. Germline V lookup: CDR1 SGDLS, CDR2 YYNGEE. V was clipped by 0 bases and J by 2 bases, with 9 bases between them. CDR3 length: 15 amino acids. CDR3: CASSVDVRTGNTIYF. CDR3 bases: TGTGCCAGCAGCGTAGACGTCCGGACTGGAAACACCATATATTTT.

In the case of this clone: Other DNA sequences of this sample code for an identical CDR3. DNA of the CDR3: TGCGCCAGCAGCCAAAGGACAGGGAGGGAGCAGTACTTC. Amino acids: CASSQRTGREQYF. The chain recombines TRBV4-3 with TRBJ2-7, with 8 bases identical to TRBD1. V lost 2 bases, J lost 7 bases, and 4 bases stayed unmatched. This CDR3 has 13 amino acids. Germline V gene data show CDR1 as LGHNA and CDR2 as YSLEER.

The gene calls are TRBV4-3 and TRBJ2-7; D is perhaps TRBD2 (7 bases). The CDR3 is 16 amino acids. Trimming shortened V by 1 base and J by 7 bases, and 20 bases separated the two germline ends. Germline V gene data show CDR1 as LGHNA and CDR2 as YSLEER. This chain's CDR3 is CASSQGAGGGPWEQYF. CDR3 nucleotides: TGCGCCAGCAGCCAAGGCGCTGGCGGGGGCCCCTGGGAGCAGTACTTC.

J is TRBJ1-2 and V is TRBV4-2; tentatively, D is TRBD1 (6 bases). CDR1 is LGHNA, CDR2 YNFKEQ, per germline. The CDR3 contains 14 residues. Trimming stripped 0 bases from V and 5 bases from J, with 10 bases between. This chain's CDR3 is CASSQDRGGYGYTF. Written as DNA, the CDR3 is TGTGCCAGCAGCCAAGATAGAGGGGGTTATGGCTACACCTTC.

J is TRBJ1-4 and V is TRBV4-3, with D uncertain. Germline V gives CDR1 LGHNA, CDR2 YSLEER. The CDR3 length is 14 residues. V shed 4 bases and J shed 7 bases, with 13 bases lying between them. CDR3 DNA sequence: TGCGCCAGCAGCCCTACGGACGGCGGTGAAAAACTGTTTTTT. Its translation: CASSPTDGGEKLFF.

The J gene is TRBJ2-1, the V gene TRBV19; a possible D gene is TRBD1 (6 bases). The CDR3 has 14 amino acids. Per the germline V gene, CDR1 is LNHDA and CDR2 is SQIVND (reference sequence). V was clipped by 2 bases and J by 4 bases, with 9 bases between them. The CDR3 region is CASSIQGLYNEQFF. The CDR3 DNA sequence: TGTGCCAGTAGTATACAGGGGTTATACAATGAGCAGTTCTTC. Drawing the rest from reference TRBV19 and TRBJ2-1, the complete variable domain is DGGITQSPKYLFRKEGQNVTLSCEQNLNHDAMYWYRQDPGQGLRLIYYSQIVNDFQKGDIAEGYSVSREKKESFPLTVTSAQKNPTAFYLCASSIQGLYNEQFFGPGTRLTVL.

The CDR3 spells CASSVGAGGPYIQYF. CDR3 coding DNA: TGTGCCAGCAGCGTAGGAGCGGGAGGGCCTTACATTCAGTACTTC. The rearrangement uses TRBV7-3 and TRBJ2-4; 10 positions agree with TRBD2. Trimming cost V 5 bases and J 8 bases; bases outside gene matches: 9. The CDR3 is made up of 15 amino acids. Per germline, CDR1 SGHTA and CDR2 FQGTGA.

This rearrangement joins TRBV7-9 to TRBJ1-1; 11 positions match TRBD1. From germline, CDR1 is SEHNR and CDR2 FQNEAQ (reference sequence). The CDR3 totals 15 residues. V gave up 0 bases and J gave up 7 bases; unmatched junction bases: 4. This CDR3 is CASSLAWTGGSEAFF. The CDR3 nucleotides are TGTGCCAGCAGCTTAGCCTGGACAGGGGGCAGTGAAGCTTTCTTT. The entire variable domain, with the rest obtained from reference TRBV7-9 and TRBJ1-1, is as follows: DTGVSQNPRHKITKRGQNVTFRCDPISEHNRLYWYRQTLGQGPEFLTYFQNEAQLEKSRLLSDRFSAERPKGSFSTLEIQRTEQGDSAMYLCASSLAWTGGSEAFFGQGTRLTVV.

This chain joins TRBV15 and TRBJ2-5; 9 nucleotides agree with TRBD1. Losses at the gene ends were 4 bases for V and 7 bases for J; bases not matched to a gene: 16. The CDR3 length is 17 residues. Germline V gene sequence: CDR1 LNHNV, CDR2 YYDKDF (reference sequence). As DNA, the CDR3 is TGTGCCACCAGCACTTTCGGGCGGGACAGGGTTGAGGGGACCCAGTACTTC. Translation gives CATSTFGRDRVEGTQYF. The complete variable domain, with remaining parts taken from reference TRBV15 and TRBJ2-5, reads DAMVIQNPRYQVTQFGKPVTLSCSQTLNHNVMYWYQQKSSQAPKLLFHYYDKDFNNEADTPDNFQSRRPNTSFCFLDIRSPGLGDTAMYLCATSTFGRDRVEGTQYFGPGTRLLVL.

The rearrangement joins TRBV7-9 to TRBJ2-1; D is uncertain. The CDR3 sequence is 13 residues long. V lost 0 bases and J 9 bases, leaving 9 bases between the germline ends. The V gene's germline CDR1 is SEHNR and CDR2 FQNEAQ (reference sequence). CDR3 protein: CASSLAHGVEQFF. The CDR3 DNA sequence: TGTGCCAGCAGCTTAGCGCATGGGGTTGAGCAGTTCTTC. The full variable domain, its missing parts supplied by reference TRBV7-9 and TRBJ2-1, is DTGVSQNPRHKITKRGQNVTFRCDPISEHNRLYWYRQTLGQGPEFLTYFQNEAQLEKSRLLSDRFSAERPKGSFSTLEIQRTEQGDSAMYLCASSLAHGVEQFFGPGTRLTVL.

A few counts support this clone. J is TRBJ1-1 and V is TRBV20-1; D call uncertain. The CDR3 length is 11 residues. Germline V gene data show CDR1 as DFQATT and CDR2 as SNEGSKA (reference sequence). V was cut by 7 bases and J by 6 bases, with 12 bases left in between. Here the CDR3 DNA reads TGCAGTGGACTGCGGCCCCCTGAAGCTTTCTTT. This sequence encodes CSGLRPPEAFF.

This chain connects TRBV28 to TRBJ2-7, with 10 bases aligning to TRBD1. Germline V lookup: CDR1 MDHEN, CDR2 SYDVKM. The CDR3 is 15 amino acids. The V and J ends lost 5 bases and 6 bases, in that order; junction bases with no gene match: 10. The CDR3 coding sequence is TGTGCCAGCAGTCCCCGGACAGGGGGGGGTCGCGAGCAGTACTTC. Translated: CASSPRTGGGREQYF. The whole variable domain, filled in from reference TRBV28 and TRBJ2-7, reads DVKVTQSSRYLVKRTGEKVFLECVQDMDHENMFWYRQDPGLGLRLIYFSYDVKMKEKGDIPEGYSVSREKKERFSLILESASTNQTSMYLCASSPRTGGGREQYFGPGTRLTVT.

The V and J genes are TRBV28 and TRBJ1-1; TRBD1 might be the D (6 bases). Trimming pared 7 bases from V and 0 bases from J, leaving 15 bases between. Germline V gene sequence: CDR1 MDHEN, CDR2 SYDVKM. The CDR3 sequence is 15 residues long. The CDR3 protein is CASTTLRGMNTEAFF. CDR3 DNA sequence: TGTGCCAGCACAACGCTCAGGGGAATGAACACTGAAGCTTTCTTT.

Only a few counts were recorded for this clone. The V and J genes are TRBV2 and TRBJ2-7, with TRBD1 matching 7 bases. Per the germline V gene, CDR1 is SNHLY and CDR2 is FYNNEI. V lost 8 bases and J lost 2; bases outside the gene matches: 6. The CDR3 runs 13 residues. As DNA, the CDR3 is TGTGCCAGCGTAACGGGACAGACCTACGAGCAGTACTTC. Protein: CASVTGQTYEQYF.

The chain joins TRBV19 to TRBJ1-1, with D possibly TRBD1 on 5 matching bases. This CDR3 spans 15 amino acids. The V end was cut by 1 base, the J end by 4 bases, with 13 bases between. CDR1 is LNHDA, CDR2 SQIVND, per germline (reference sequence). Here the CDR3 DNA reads TGTGCCAGTAGTATAGGAGGGGCAGTGGGCACTGAAGCTTTCTTT. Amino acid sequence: CASSIGGAVGTEAFF.

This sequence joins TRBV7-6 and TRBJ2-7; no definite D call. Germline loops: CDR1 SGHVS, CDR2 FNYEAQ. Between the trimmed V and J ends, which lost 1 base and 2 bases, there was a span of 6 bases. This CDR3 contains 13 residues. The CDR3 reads CASSLESPYEQYF. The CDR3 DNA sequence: TGTGCCAGCAGCTTAGAATCCCCCTACGAGCAGTACTTC.

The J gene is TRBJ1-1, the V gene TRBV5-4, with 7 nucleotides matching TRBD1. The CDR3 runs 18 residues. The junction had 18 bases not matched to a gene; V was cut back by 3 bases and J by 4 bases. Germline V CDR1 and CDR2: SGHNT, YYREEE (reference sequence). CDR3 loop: CASSWGGDRGTLATEAFF. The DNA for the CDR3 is TGTGCCAGCAGCTGGGGGGGGGACAGAGGAACCCTCGCCACTGAAGCTTTCTTT.

This CDR3 is CASKFRAYNEQFF. CDR3 nucleotides: TGTGCCAGCAAGTTCAGGGCCTACAATGAGCAGTTCTTC. J is TRBJ2-1 and V is TRBV28; D possibly corresponds to TRBD1 (5 bases). This CDR3 has 13 amino acids. Looked up from germline, CDR1 is MDHEN and CDR2 is SYDVKM. The V end lost 7 bases, the J end lost 2 bases, and 9 bases lay between the germline ends.

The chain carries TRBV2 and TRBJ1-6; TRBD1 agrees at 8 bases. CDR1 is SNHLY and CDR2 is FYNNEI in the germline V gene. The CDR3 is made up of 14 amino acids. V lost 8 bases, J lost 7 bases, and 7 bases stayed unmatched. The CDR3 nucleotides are TGTGCCAGCCTTCGGACAGGGCAGAATTCACCCCTCCACTTT. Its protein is CASLRTGQNSPLHF.

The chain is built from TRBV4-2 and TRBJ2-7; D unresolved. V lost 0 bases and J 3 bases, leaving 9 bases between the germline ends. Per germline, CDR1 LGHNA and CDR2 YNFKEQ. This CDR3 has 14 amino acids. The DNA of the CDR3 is TGTGCCAGCAGCCAAGAGGCTAGTTTCTACGAGCAGTACTTC. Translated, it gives CASSQEASFYEQYF.

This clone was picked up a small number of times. CDR3 DNA sequence: TGCGCCAGCAGCTTGGAGGGACGGATCAATCAGCCCCAGCATTTT. Encoded protein: CASSLEGRINQPQHF. The rearrangement uses TRBV5-1 and TRBJ1-5, with D possibly TRBD1 on 5 matching bases. The CDR3 spans 15 residues. From germline, CDR1 is SGHRS and CDR2 YFSETQ. V was clipped by 0 bases and J by 3 bases, with 10 bases between them.

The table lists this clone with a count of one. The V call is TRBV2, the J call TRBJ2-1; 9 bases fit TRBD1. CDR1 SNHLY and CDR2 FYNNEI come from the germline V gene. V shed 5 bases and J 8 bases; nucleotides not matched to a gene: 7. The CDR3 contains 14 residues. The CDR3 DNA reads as TGTGCCAGCAGTTCCGGGACAGGGCAGGATGAGCAGTTCTTC. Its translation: CASSSGTGQDEQFF.

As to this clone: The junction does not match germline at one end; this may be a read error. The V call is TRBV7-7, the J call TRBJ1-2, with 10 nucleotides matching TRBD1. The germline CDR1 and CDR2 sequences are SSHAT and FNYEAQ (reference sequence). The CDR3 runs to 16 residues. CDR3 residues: CASSFRGQGVGYGYTF. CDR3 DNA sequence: TGTGCTAGCAGCTTCCGAGGACAGGGGGTGGGCTATGGCTACACCTTC.

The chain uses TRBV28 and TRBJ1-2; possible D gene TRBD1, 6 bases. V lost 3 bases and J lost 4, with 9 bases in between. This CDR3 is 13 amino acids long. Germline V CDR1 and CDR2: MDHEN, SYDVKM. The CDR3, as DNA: TGTGCCAGCAGTTTTATACAGGGCTATGGCTACACCTTC. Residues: CASSFIQGYGYTF.

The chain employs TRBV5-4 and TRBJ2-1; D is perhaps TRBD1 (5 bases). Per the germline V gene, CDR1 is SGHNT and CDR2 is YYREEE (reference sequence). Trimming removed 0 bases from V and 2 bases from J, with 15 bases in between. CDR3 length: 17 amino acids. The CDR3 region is CASSLGTGGVAYNEQFF. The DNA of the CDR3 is TGTGCCAGCAGCTTGGGAACAGGTGGAGTAGCCTACAATGAGCAGTTCTTC.

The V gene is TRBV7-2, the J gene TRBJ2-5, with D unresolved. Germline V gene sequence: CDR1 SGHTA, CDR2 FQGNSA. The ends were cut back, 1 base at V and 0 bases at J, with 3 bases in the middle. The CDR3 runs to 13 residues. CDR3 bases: TGTGCCAGCAGCTTAGGCTACCAAGAGACCCAGTACTTC. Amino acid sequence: CASSLGYQETQYF.

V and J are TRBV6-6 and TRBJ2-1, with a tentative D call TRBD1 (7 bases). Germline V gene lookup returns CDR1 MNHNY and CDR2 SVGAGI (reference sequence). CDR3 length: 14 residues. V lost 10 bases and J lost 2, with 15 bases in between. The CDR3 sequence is CATQAGGPYNEQFF. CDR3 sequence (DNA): TGTGCCACCCAGGCAGGGGGGCCCTACAATGAGCAGTTCTTC.

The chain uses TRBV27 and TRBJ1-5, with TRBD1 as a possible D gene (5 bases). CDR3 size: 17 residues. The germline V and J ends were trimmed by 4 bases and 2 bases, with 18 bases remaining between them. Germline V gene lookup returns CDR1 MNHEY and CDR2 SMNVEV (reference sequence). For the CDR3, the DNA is TGTGCCAGCAGTTCCCACGGACATTCCGGGGGCAATCAGCCCCAGCATTTT. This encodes CASSSHGHSGGNQPQHF.

The CDR3 region has the DNA TGTGCCAGCTCACCCTCCTCCGCGATCTACCAAGAGACCCAGTACTTC. This encodes CASSPSSAIYQETQYF. The chain employs TRBV18 and TRBJ2-5; D not resolved. Between the trimmed V and J ends, which lost 3 bases and 0 bases, there was a span of 14 bases. Per the germline V gene, CDR1 is KGHSH and CDR2 is LQKENI. This CDR3 comprises 16 residues.

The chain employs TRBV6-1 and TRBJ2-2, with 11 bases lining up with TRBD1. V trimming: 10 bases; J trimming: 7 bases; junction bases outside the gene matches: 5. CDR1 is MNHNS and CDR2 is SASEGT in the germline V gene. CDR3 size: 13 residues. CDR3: CATGQGVNGELFF. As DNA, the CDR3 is TGTGCCACGGGACAGGGGGTAAACGGGGAGCTGTTTTTT.